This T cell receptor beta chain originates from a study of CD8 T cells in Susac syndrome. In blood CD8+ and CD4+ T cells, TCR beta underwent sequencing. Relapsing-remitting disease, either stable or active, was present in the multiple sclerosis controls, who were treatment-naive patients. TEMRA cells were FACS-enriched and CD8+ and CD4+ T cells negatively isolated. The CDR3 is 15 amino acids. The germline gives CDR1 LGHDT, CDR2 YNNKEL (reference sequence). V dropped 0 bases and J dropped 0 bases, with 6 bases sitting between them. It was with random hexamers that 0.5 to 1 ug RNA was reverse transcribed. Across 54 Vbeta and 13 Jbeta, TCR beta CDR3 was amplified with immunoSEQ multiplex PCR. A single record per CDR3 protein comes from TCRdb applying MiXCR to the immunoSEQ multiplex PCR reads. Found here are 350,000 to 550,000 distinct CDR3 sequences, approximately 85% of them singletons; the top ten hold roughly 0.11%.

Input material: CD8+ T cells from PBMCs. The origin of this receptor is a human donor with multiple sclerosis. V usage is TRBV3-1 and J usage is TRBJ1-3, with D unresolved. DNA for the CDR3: TGTGCCAGCAGCCAAGAGGGCTACTCTGGAAACACCATATATTTT. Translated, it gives CASSQEGYSGNTIYF.